This entry concerns a single TCR beta chain. Its antigen has not been determined. No much larger clonotype is one base removed from it; base qualities were not supplied. The sample originates from a study of shared clonotypes between healthy human individuals (TCRdb year 2020). For context, the study as a whole: The cohort comprised two women and a few men aged 18 to 49 years. For each donor, three plates each were used for CD4 naive and CD4 memory, two plates were used for CD8 naive, and one plate was used for CD8 memory. Blood TCR repertoires of five healthy adults were deeply sequenced to estimate repertoire size and the extent of clonotype sharing between individuals. To increase sequencing depth and limit assay-specific biases, TCR repertoire library preparation and sequencing were carried out by different laboratories using diverse techniques. Per donor, leukapheresis produced somewhere between about 0.9 and 9.5 billion PBMCs.

Results and caveats for the whole study, not just this receptor: Sharing across several donors was observed for about 5% of naive CD4, under 4% of naive CD8, 2% to 2.5% of memory CD4, and 0.4% of memory CD8 clonotypes. Because the study included only a small number of donors, the genetic and exposure-history diversity represented was limited. Pairwise subsampling led to the expectation that sequencing depth would affect the degree of clonotype sharing among donors. Rarefaction of sorted-subset datasets indicated incomplete sequencing despite the large sequencing depth. Higher generation probabilities were observed for clonotypes shared by all four sorted-subset donors than for non-shared clonotypes. Naive subsets generally had larger estimated clonotype richness than memory subsets did. Sampling was restricted to blood, and TCR repertoires in tissues likely differ from the TCR repertoires found in blood.

The donors were healthy, HIV-negative adults who had no recently reported acute infections or vaccinations. Every donor was a Caucasian adult residing in Nashville, Tennessee, USA. CD4+ T cells were enriched by magnetic negative selection, after which naive cells were positively selected on CD45RA and the negative fraction was taken as the memory subset. Blood was obtained by leukapheresis, after which PBMCs were separated by Ficoll-Histopaque density gradient centrifugation and cryopreserved in liquid nitrogen vapor phase. Analytical flow cytometry was used to check the purity and quantity of every magnetically sorted T cell population. From each sorted fraction, genomic DNA was isolated and quantified by UV absorbance on a Nanodrop 2000c. TCR CDR3 regions were amplified from genomic DNA by multiplex PCR using the deep immunoSEQ assay. For each cell subset, the extracted genomic DNA was distributed evenly across all wells of several immunoSEQ 96-well plates, and each plate served as one replicate. For sorted subsets, around 200 ng genomic DNA, equal to about 30,000 T cell genomes, was loaded into each replicate PCR. The purified libraries were quantified using a Qubit 3.0 fluorometer, sized with a Bioanalyzer 2100, and then quantified again using the KAPA Library Quantification kit. A separate single-read 150-cycle Illumina NextSeq 550 flow cell was used to sequence each immunoSEQ 96-well plate. Concerning the study's data processing: The immunoSEQ output contained only junctional sequences without quality scores, so filtering could not match that applied to full-length reads. Sequences were annotated with PyIR, a Python wrapper for IgBLAST v1.9, and V/J genes and CDR3 were assigned using IMGT germline references. Reads were removed for weak V/J assignments (E-value above 1e-6), missing CDR3, stop codons, out-of-frame junctions, or ambiguous translated residues. V3J clonotypes were defined as sequences sharing an identical inferred V gene, J gene, and CDR3 amino acid sequence. To compute the percentage overlap between repertoires, the number of shared unique clonotypes was divided by the size of the smaller repertoire. Repertoire richness was assessed with RTK rarefaction, the Chao1 estimator, and Recon v2.1 estimates of unobserved clonotypes. Generation probabilities were computed with OLGA for all TCRbeta clonotypes obtained by the gDNA method from a handful of donors. Imported from immuneACCESS, the table was reduced by TCRdb to in-frame sequences with V and J called. These copies leave out some clones; in studies compared against another copy, an unresolved V gene accounts for under half, and the cause of the remainder is not known. The DNA gave D and trimming, while V, J and clone size come from that table. Across this sample there are about 1.1 million clones, with roughly 77% seen only once. The top ten clones comprise more than 0.85% of the sample.

The source of this sequence is a man between 18 and 35 years old in good health. Some clones in this sample may be carry-over from other donors' samples. Sample: memory CD4+ T cells from PBMCs. The sample's cell subset or site label, in plain terms: CD45RA-negative fraction.

The DNA sequence is as follows: TGTGCCAGCACATTGTGGCCTAGCGGGAGTGGGAGCAATGAGCAGTTCTTC. Its product reads: CASTLWPSGSGSNEQFF. This receptor chain uses TRBV28 and TRBJ2-1; the junction holds 10 bases that match TRBD2. Including the terminal cysteine and phenylalanine, the CDR3 comprises 17 residues. This entry keeps only the CDR3 DNA: 51 bases, framed from base 1. Trimming accounts for 7 bases at V and 6 bases at J, while the number of junction bases matched to no gene is 15. CDR1 is given as MDHEN and CDR2 as SYDVKM, both from the germline V gene.